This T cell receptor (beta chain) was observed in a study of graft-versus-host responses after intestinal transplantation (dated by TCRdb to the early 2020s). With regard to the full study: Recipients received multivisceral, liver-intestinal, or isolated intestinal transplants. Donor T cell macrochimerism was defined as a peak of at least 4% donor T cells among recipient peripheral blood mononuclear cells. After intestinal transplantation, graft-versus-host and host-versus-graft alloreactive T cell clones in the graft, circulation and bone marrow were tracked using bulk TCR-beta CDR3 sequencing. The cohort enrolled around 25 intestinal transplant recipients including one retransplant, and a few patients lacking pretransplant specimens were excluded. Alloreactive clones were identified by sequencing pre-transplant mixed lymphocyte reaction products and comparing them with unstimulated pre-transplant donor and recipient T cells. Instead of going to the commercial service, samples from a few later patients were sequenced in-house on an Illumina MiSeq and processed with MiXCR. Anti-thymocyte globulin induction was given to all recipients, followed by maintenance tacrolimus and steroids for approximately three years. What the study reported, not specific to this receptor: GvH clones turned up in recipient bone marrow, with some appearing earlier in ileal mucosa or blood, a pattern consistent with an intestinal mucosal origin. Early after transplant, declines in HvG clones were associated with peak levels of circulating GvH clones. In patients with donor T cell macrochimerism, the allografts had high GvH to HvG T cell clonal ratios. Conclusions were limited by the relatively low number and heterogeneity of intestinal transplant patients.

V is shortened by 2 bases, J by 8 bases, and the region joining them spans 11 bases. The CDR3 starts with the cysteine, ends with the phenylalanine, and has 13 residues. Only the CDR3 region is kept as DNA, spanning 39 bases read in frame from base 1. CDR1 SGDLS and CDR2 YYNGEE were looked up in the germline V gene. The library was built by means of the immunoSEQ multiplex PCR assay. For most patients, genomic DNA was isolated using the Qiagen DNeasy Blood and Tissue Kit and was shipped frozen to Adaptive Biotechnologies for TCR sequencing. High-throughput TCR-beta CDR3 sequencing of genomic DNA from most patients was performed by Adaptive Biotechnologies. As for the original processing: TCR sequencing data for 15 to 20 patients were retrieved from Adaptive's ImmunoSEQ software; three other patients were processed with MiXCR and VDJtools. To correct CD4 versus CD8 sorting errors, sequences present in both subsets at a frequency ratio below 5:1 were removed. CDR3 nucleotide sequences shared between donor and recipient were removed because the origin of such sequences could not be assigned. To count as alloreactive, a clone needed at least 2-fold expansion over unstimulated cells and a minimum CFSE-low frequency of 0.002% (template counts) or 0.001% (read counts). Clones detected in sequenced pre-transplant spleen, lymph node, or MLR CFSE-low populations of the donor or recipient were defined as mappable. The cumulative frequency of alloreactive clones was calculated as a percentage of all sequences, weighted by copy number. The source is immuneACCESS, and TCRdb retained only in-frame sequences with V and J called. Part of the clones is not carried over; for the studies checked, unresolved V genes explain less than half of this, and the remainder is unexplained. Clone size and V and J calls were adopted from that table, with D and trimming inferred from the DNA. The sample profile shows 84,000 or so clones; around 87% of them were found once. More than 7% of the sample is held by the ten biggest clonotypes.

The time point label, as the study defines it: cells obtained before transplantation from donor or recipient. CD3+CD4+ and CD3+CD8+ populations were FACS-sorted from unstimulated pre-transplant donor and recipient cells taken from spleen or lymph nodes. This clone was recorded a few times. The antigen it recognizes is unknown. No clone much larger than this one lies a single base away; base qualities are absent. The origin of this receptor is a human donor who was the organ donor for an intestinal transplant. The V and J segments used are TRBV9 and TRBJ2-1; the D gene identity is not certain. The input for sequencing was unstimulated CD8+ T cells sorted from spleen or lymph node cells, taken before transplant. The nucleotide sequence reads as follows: TGTGCCAGCAGCGTCGGACCCATAGATGAGCAGTTCTTC. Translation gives CASSVGPIDEQFF. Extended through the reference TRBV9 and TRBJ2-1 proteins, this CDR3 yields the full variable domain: DSGVTQTPKHLITATGQRVTLRCSPRSGDLSVYWYQQSLDQGLQFLIQYYNGEERAKGNILERFSAQQFPDLHSELNLSSLELGDSALYFCASSVGPIDEQFFGPGTRLTVL.